The subject of this entry is one T cell receptor (beta chain). The antigen is unknown. The protocol was immunoSEQ multiplex PCR, while the TCRdb copy is restricted to in-frame clones and leaves out a portion. The data hold around 72,000 clones, with under 90% observed a single time. Trimming shortened V by 11 bases and J by 1 base, and 8 bases separated the two germline ends. The CDR3 length is 11 residues. Germline values: CDR1 SEHNR, CDR2 FQNEAQ (reference sequence). The data are from a study of glioma-infiltrating T cells after dendritic cell vaccination. Background on the study: Patients had newly diagnosed or recurrent glioblastoma and received dendritic cell vaccines. Patients received autologous tumor lysate-pulsed dendritic cell vaccination between the early 2000s and the early 2010s. Regarding the study as a whole: No direct clonality-survival link was found; a diverse polyclonal response may matter.

PBMC sampling occurred before vaccination, two weeks after the third dose, and at progression. Sequenced here: blood, sampled before dendritic cell vaccination. The TCR sequence derives from a human donor with glioblastoma. The chain carries TRBV7-9 and TRBJ1-1; maybe TRBD1 (5 bases). The CDR3 spells CAGQGNTEAFF. CDR3 DNA: TGTGCCGGGCAGGGGAACACTGAAGCTTTCTTT.